The subject of this entry is one T cell receptor (beta chain). The target antigen is unknown. This CDR3 is built from 16 residues. The V gene's germline CDR1 is LGHDT and CDR2 YNNKEL (reference sequence). Deletions cut 3 bases from V and 10 bases from J, with 21 bases between. The sample belongs to a study of T cell responses to AZD1222 COVID-19 vaccine. Sequencing used immunoSEQ multiplex PCR; TCRdb keeps in-frame clones, though not all of them. The profile shows over 60,000 clones, around 86% of them singletons. Study-wide results and limits: Nearly half of unique spike-specific TCRs reportedly avoided B.1.351 and B.1.1.7 mutated regions.

The source of this sequence is an adult in good health. The sample was peripheral blood, taken on day 0 of AZD1222 vaccination. This chain links TRBV3-1 (or the pseudogene TRBV3-2) with TRBJ1-4, with a tentative D call TRBD1 (6 bases). CDR3 in DNA: TGTGCCAGCAGCCAGCCAGGGGCAGGGCCAATTCGAAAACTGTTTTTT. As protein: CASSQPGAGPIRKLFF.